This entry lists 7 T cell receptor beta chains sequenced from one sample in a study of cytomegalovirus exposure and HLA in healthy donors. With 60 Vbeta and 13 Jbeta primers, the PCR was carried out. TCRdb keeps only in-frame clones here, not all; method: immunoSEQ multiplex PCR. In the table there are about 90,000 clones, approximately 79% of which are singletons. The material sequenced was PBMCs. These receptors came from a man aged 25-40 years in good health and CMV-seronegative.

The genes are TRBV4-1 and TRBJ2-2; D is undetermined. Between the trimmed V and J ends, which lost 1 base and 1 base, there was a span of 13 bases. Germline CDR1 MGHRA, CDR2 YSYEKL. The CDR3 totals 17 residues. This CDR3 is CASSQVVNIRNTGELFF. The CDR3 DNA reads as TGCGCCAGCAGCCAAGTCGTAAACATAAGGAACACCGGGGAGCTGTTTTTT.

This rearrangement joins TRBV27 to TRBJ1-5, with 9 nucleotides matching TRBD1. The CDR3 loop spans 20 amino acids. With V trimmed by 4 bases and J by 0 bases, 16 bases remained unmatched. The germline gives CDR1 MNHEY, CDR2 SMNVEV (reference sequence). The CDR3 is CASSSYKGQGSRYSNQPQHF. The CDR3 DNA reads TGTGCCAGCAGTTCCTATAAGGGACAGGGCTCGAGATATAGCAATCAGCCCCAGCATTTT.

This rearrangement joins TRBV19 to TRBJ1-1; D perhaps matches TRBD1 (5 bases). V lost 9 bases and J lost 5, with 19 bases in between. The CDR3 is 14 amino acids. Germline CDR1 is LNHDA and CDR2 is SQIVND (reference sequence). The CDR3: CASRGRGGETEAFF. Here the CDR3 DNA reads TGTGCCAGCCGGGGGAGGGGCGGAGAGACTGAAGCTTTCTTT.

V is TRBV5-4 and J is TRBJ2-3; D may be TRBD1 (6 bases). The CDR3 spans 15 residues. Looked up from germline, CDR1 is SGHNT and CDR2 is YYREEE (reference sequence). Trimming removed 2 bases from V and 2 bases from J, with 12 bases in between. The CDR3 DNA sequence: TGTGCCAGCAGCTTTGGGGGCCCCAACACAGATACGCAGTATTTT. Amino acid sequence: CASSFGGPNTDTQYF.

This clone was seen a few times. The chain uses TRBV12-5 and TRBJ1-4; 10 positions match TRBD1. Germline loops: CDR1 LGHNT, CDR2 FRNRAP. This CDR3 is built from 19 residues. Trimming cost V 0 bases and J 4 bases; bases outside gene matches: 11. CDR3 in DNA: TGTGCTAGTGGTTTGGTACTCGGGACAGGGGCTCTTAGTAATGAAAAACTGTTTTTT. Its translation: CASGLVLGTGALSNEKLFF.

This chain links TRBV7-8 with TRBJ1-5, with D tentatively TRBD1 (6 bases). CDR1 and CDR2 from the germline V gene are SGHVS and FQNEAQ. This CDR3 contains 15 residues. Trimming left V 5 bases short and J 6 bases short, with 17 bases between. Here the CDR3 reads CASSTNQGPSQPQHF. DNA for the CDR3: TGTGCCAGCAGCACAAACCAGGGGCCAAGTCAGCCCCAGCATTTT. Variable domain in full (rest from reference TRBV7-8 and TRBJ1-5): GAGVSQSPRYKVAKRGQDVALRCDPISGHVSLFWYQQALGQGPEFLTYFQNEAQLDKSGLPSDRFFAERPEGSVSTLKIQRTQQEDSAVYLCASSTNQGPSQPQHFGDGTRLSIL.

The chain recombines TRBV25-1 with TRBJ2-7; tentative D call: TRBD2 (6 bases). Germline assignment: CDR1 MGHDK and CDR2 SYGVNS. Trimming took 4 bases from V and 0 from J, leaving 13 bases between them. The CDR3 runs 15 residues. The CDR3 here is CASSASGVTSYEQYF. CDR3 DNA: TGTGCCAGCAGTGCCTCGGGAGTGACCTCCTACGAGCAGTACTTC.